A single sample is the source of the 12 T cell receptor beta chains below, sequenced in a study of early stage breast cancer tumors. Assay: immunoSEQ multiplex PCR; the TCRdb copy retains only in-frame clones and omits some. The sample includes some 30,000 clones, 84% of them seen just once. Sequencing input: blood. The source of these receptors is a person aged 45-65 years with breast cancer.

The chain has TRBV4-3 and TRBJ1-4; 7 bases map to TRBD1. This CDR3 has 13 amino acids. V gave up 4 bases and J gave up 4 bases; unmatched junction bases: 0. The germline CDR1 and CDR2 sequences are LGHNA and YSLEER. As DNA, the CDR3 is TGCGCCAGCAGCCGGGACAGTAATGAAAAACTGTTTTTT. Protein: CASSRDSNEKLFF.

This clone has just a few counts. The chain uses TRBV6-1 and TRBJ2-7; 7 bases map to TRBD1. V shed 4 bases, J shed 4 bases, and the junction held 7 bases outside the gene matches. The CDR3 length is 14 residues. Germline CDR1 MNHNS, CDR2 SASEGT. The CDR3 DNA follows: TGTGCCAGCAGTGCCGGGACAGTTGATTACGAGCAGTACTTC. Amino acid sequence: CASSAGTVDYEQYF.

Written as DNA, the CDR3 is TGCAGCGTTGAAGATCCCAGGGGACTGGGAAACACCATATATTTT. This codes for CSVEDPRGLGNTIYF. The chain joins TRBV29-1 to TRBJ1-3; the D gene is possibly TRBD1 (6 bases). In germline, CDR1 is SQVTM, CDR2 ANQGSEA. Trimming took 0 bases from V and 4 from J, leaving 13 bases between them. The CDR3 covers 15 residues.

This clone was counted a few times. The rearrangement links TRBV30 to TRBJ1-1, with no clear D. There are 14 residues in the CDR3. CDR1 and CDR2 (germline): GTSNPN, SVGIG (reference sequence). Trimming cost V 5 bases and J 7 bases, with 20 bases left between them. The CDR3 spells CAWGPGGRAGEAFF. Here the CDR3 DNA reads TGTGCCTGGGGACCGGGAGGGAGGGCTGGTGAAGCTTTCTTT.

This clone has only one observation. The chain links TRBV19 to TRBJ1-2; D is ambiguous. This CDR3 has 14 residues. The germline V gene encodes CDR1 LNHDA and CDR2 SQIVND (reference sequence). Trimming left V 7 bases short and J 4 bases short, with 16 bases between. The CDR3 is CASTTRAVSYGYTF. In DNA form, the CDR3 reads TGTGCCAGTACCACCCGGGCGGTTTCCTATGGCTACACCTTC.

The sample holds one count of this clone. This sequence joins TRBV7-6 and TRBJ2-1; perhaps TRBD1 as D (5 bases). The CDR3 length is 15 residues. The V gene lost 0 bases and the J gene lost 8 bases, with 14 bases spanning the gap. CDR1 SGHVS and CDR2 FNYEAQ come from the germline V gene. The DNA of the CDR3 is TGTGCCAGCAGCTTAGCGCCTGGGGCTTTAGATGAGCAGTTCTTC. The encoded protein is CASSLAPGALDEQFF.

The V gene is TRBV18, the J gene TRBJ1-2; D ambiguous. The germline CDR1 and CDR2 sequences are KGHSH and LQKENI. This CDR3 is built from 15 residues. V lost 2 bases and J 3 bases, leaving 13 bases between the germline ends. The CDR3 protein is CASSPGSRGDYGYTF. The CDR3 nucleotides are TGTGCCAGCTCACCAGGGTCAAGAGGTGACTATGGCTACACCTTC.

The genes are TRBV28 and TRBJ1-5; the D gene is possibly TRBD1 (6 bases). The ends were cut back, 11 bases at V and 7 bases at J, with 18 bases in the middle. CDR3 size: 13 residues. Germline V gene data show CDR1 as MDHEN and CDR2 as SYDVKM. The CDR3 coding sequence is TGTGCCGGAACCTCCGGGACACAACAGCCCCAGCATTTT. Its protein is CAGTSGTQQPQHF.

This clone showed up just once. The chain couples TRBV9 to TRBJ1-2; D ambiguous. Germline V gene data show CDR1 as SGDLS and CDR2 as YYNGEE. The CDR3 totals 15 residues. Trimming removed 0 bases at V and 4 bases at J, with 13 bases between. CDR3 residues: CASSVVGISPYGYTF. CDR3 nucleotide sequence: TGTGCCAGCAGCGTAGTGGGGATTTCCCCCTATGGCTACACCTTC.

This clone was counted once. This chain uses TRBV5-1 with TRBJ2-3; the match to TRBD1 covers 10 bases. J gave up 7 bases and V 6 bases, and 11 bases lay outside the gene matches. There are 15 residues in the CDR3. The germline V gene encodes CDR1 SGHRS and CDR2 YFSETQ. CDR3 bases: TGCGCCAGCAACGACCGGGACAGGGGAAGCTATACGCAGTATTTT. This encodes CASNDRDRGSYTQYF.

This clone is judged medium-sized. The CDR3 region is CASSIGGVLRANVLTF. As DNA, the CDR3 is TGTGCCAGTAGTATAGGAGGGGTTCTAAGGGCCAACGTCCTGACTTTC. The rearrangement uses TRBV19 and TRBJ2-6; D is possibly TRBD1 or TRBD2 (5 bases each). Per the germline V gene, CDR1 is LNHDA and CDR2 is SQIVND (reference sequence). This CDR3 has 16 residues. V lost 1 base, J lost 5 bases, and 12 bases lay in between. The full variable domain, with the rest looked up from reference TRBV19 and TRBJ2-6, is DGGITQSPKYLFRKEGQNVTLSCEQNLNHDAMYWYRQDPGQGLRLIYYSQIVNDFQKGDIAEGYSVSREKKESFPLTVTSAQKNPTAFYLCASSIGGVLRANVLTFGAGSRLTVL.

The chain joins TRBV19 to TRBJ1-5, with 9 nucleotides matching TRBD1. The CDR3 has 15 amino acids. J gave up 7 bases and V 0 bases, and 4 bases lay outside the gene matches. From germline, CDR1 is LNHDA and CDR2 SQIVND (reference sequence). The CDR3, as DNA: TGTGCCAGTAGTATAGATGGGACAGGGCCCCAGCCCCAGCATTTT. Translating it yields CASSIDGTGPQPQHF.